The clone carrying this T cell receptor (beta chain) showed up just a few times. Its antigen is unidentified. Samples each yielded at least 6 micrograms of total RNA. Germline CDR1 reads DFQATT; CDR2 reads SNEGSKA (reference sequence). This CDR3 spans 16 amino acids. V gave up 0 bases and J gave up 0 bases, with 13 bases separating them. This specimen belongs to a study of blood T cells in healthy people across ages. Study outcomes and limitations: The recorded TCR beta diversity per million T cells decreased in a roughly linear manner with age. Researchers said unsorted PBMCs prevented a conclusive naive versus antigen-experienced comparison.

The authors ran a second PCR of 7 to 11 cycles using a sample-barcoded 5' primer and a J-beta primer mix. TCRdb itself ran the 5' RACE reads through MiXCR, one entry per CDR3 protein. The data contain fewer than 650,000 distinct CDR3 sequences, about 29% of them singletons. These data are also associated with another study on T cells of mothers and their children. That study adds: All extracted RNA went into cDNA synthesis, about 1.4 ug per 15 ul.

Material: blood. The source of this sequence is a boy aged 2-15 years in good health. This chain joins TRBV20-1 and TRBJ2-3; the D gene is possibly TRBD2 (5 bases). The CDR3 here is CSARDLAGPSTDTQYF. DNA for the CDR3: TGCAGTGCTAGAGATCTAGCCGGACCTAGCACAGATACGCAGTATTTT.